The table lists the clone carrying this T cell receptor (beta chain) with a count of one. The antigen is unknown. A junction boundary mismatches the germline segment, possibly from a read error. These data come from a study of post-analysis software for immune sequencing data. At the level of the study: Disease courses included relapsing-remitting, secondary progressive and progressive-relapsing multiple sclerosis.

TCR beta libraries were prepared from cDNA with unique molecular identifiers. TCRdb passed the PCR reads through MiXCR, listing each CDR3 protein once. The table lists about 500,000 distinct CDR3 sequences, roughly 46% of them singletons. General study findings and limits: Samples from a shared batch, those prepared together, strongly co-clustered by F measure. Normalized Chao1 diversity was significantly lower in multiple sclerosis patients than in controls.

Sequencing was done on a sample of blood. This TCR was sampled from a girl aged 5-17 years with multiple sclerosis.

In nucleotides, the CDR3 is TGCACCAGCAGCTTGAGCACAGATACGCAGTATTTT. Its translation: CTSSLSTDTQYF. The rearrangement links TRBV5-1 to TRBJ2-3; D unresolved. The CDR3 is 12 amino acids. Germline V gives CDR1 SGHRS, CDR2 YFSETQ.